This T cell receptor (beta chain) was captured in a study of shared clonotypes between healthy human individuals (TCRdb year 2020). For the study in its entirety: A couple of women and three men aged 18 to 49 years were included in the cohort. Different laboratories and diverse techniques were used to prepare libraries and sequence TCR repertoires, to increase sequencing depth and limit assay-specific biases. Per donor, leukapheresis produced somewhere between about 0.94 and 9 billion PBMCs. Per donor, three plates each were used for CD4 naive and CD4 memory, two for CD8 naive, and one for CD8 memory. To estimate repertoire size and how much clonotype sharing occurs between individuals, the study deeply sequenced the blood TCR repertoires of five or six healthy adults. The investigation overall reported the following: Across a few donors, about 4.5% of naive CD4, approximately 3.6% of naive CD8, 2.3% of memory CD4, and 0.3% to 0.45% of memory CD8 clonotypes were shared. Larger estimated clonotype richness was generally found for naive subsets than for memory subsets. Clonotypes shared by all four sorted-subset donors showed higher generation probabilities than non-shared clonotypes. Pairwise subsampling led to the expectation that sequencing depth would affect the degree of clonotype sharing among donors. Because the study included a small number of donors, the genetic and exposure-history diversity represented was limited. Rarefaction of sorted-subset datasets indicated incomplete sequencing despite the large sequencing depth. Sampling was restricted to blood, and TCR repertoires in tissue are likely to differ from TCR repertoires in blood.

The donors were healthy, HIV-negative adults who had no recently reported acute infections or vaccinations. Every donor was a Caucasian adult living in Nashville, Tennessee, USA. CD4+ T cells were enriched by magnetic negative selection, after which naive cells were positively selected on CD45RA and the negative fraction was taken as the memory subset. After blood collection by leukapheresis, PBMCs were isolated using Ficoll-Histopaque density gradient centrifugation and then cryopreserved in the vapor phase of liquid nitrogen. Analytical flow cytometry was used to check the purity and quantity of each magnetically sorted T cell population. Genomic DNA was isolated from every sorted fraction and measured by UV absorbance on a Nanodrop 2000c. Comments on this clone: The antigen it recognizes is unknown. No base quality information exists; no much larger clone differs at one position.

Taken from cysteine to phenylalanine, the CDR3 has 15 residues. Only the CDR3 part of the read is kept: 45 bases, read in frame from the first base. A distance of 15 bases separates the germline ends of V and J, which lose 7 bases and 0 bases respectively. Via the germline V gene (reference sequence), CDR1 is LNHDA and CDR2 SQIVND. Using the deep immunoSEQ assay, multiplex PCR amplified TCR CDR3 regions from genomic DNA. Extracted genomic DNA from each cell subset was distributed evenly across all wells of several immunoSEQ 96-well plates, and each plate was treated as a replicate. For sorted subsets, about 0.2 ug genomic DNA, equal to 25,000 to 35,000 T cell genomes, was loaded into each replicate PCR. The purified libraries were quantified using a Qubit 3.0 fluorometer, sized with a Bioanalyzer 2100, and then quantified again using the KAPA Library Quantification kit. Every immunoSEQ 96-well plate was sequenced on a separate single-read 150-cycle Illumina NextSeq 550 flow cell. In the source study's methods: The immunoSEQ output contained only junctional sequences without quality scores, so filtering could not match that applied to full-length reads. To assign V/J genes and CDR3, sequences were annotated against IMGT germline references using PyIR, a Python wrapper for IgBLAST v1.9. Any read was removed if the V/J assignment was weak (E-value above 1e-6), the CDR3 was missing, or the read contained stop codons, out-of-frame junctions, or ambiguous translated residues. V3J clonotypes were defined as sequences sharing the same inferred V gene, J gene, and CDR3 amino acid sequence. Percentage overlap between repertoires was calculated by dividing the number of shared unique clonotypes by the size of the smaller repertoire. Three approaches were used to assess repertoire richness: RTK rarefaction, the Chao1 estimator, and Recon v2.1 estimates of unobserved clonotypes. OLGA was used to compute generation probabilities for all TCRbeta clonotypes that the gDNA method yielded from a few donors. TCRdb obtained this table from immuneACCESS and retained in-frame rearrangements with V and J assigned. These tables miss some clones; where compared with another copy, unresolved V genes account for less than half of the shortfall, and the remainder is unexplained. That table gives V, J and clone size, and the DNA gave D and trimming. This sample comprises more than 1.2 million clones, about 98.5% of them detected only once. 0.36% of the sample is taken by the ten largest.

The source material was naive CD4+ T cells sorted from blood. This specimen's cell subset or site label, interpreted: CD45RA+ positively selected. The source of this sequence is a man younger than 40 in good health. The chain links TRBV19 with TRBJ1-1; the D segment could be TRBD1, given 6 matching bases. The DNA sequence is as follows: TGTGCCAGTAACAAACCCGGGGGCATGAACACTGAAGCTTTCTTT. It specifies CASNKPGGMNTEAFF.